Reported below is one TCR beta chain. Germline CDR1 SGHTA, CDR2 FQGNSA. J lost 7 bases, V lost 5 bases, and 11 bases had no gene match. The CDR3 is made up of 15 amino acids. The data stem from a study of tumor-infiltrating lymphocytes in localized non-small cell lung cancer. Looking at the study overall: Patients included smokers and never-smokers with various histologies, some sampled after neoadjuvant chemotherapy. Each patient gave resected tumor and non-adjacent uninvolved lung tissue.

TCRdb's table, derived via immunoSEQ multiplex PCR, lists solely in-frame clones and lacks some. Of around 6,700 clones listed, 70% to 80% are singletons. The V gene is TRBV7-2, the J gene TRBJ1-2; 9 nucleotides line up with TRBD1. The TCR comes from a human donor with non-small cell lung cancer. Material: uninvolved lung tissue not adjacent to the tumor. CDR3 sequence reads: CASSDSQGARIGYTF. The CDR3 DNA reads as TGTGCCAGCAGCGACTCACAGGGGGCGCGAATTGGCTACACCTTC.